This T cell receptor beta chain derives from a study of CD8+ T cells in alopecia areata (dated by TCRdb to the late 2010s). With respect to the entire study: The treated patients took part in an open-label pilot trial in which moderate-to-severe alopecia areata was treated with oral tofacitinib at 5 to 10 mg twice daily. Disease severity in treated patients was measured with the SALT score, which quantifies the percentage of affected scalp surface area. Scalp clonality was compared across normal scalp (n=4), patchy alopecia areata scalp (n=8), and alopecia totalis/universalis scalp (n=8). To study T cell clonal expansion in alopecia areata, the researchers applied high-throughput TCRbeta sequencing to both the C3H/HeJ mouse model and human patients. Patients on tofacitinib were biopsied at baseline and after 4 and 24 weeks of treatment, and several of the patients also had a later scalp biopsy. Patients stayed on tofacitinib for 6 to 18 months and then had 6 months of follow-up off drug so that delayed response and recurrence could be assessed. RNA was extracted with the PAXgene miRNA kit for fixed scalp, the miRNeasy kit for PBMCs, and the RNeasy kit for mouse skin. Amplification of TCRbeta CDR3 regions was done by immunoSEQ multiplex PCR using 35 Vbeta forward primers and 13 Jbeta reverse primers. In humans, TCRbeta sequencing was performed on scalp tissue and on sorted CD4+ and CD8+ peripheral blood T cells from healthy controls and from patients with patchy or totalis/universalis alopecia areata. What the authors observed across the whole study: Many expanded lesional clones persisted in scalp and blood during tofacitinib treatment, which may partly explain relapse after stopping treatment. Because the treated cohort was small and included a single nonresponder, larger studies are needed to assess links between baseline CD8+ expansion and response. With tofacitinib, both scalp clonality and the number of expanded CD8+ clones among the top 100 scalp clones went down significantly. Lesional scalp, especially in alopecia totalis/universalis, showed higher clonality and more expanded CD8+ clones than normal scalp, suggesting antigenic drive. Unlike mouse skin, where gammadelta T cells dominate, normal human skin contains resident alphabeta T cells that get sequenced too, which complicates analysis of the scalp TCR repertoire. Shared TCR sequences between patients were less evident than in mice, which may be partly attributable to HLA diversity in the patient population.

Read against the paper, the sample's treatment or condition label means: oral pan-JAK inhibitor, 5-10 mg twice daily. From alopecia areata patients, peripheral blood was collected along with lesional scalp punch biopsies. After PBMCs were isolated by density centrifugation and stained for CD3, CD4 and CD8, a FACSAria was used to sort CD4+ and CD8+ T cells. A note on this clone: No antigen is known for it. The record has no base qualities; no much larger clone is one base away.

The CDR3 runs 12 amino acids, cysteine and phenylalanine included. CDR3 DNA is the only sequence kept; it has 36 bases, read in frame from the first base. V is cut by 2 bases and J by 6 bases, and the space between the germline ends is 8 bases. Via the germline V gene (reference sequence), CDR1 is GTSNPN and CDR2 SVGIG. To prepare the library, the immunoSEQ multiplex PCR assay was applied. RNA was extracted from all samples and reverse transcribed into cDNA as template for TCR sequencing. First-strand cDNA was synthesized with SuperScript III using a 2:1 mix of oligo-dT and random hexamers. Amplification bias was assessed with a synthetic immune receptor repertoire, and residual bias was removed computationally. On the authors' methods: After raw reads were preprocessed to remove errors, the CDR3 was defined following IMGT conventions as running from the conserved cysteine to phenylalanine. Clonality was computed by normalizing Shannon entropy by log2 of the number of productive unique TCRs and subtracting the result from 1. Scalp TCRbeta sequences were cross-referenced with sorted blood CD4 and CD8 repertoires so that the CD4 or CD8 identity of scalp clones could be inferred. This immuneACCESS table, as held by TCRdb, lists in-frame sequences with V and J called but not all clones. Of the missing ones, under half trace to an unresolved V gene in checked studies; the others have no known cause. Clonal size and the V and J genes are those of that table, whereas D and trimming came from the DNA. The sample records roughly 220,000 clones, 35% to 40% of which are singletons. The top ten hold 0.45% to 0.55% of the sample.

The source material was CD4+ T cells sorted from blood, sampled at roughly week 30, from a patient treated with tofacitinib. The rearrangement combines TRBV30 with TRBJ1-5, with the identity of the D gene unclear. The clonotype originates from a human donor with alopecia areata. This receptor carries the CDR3 CAWSTPSQPQHF. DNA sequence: TGTGCCTGGAGTACTCCGAGTCAGCCCCAGCATTTT.